Here is one T cell receptor (beta chain) with its context. A clone one base away is much larger, so this may be a read error. Axillary draining lymph nodes of breast cancer patients supplied the node samples. These data originate in a study of breast tumors, draining lymph nodes, adjacent tissues. CDR1 is SGHRS and CDR2 is YFSETQ in the germline V gene. This CDR3 is built from 16 residues. TCRdb re-called the multiplex PCR reads with MiXCR, one entry per CDR3 protein. The sample includes 90,000 to 120,000 distinct CDR3 sequences, around 20% seen only once; the top ten take over 1%. J is TRBJ1-4 and V is TRBV5-1, with 8 positions matching TRBD1. The receptor comes from a female donor with breast cancer. Some clones in this sample may be carry-over from other donors' samples. The source material was axillary lymph node tissue. CDR3 DNA: TGCGCCAGCAGCTTGGGACAGGGGCGGGGTAATAAAAAACTGTTTTTT. Its protein product is CASSLGQGRGNKKLFF.